The TCR beta chain under discussion was sequenced for a study of response to subunit inactivated influenza vaccine. TCRdb reanalysed the RT-PCR reads using MiXCR and keeps one entry per CDR3 protein. The sample includes 590,000 or so distinct CDR3 sequences, 14% seen only once; the top ten take 6% to 9.5%. This receptor was taken from a man aged 45-65 years who received an inactivated influenza vaccine. Sequencing was performed on PBMCs from blood, taken about 14 days before vaccination.

This CDR3 is CASSLAWGFAQYF. The CDR3 nucleotides are TGTGCCAGCAGTTTAGCTTGGGGGTTCGCGCAGTACTTC. The V gene is TRBV28, the J gene TRBJ2-7, with D perhaps assigned TRBD1 or TRBD2 (5 bases each). Germline lookup yields CDR1 MDHEN and CDR2 SYDVKM. This CDR3 region has 13 residues. Deletions cut 2 bases from V and 9 bases from J, with 14 bases between.